The 27 T cell receptor beta chains below all came from one sample that was sequenced in a study of blood T cell repertoires in COVID-19. Sequencing was performed with immunoSEQ multiplex PCR; in TCRdb, only in-frame clones are kept and a portion is missing. The table lists about 270,000 clones, roughly 85% of them singletons. Sequenced sample: peripheral blood. Source of these receptors: a human donor in a cohort sampled during active COVID-19.

This clone was seen a single time. CDR3 loop: CASSGQGVADTQYF. As DNA, the CDR3 is TGTGCCAGCAGCGGGCAGGGGGTGGCAGATACGCAGTATTTT. The gene calls are TRBV2 and TRBJ2-3; 7 nucleotides align to TRBD1. Germline assignment: CDR1 SNHLY and CDR2 FYNNEI. The trim removed 6 bases at V and 4 bases at J, leaving 7 bases unmatched. CDR3 length: 14 amino acids.

The gene calls are TRBV27 and TRBJ2-7; 8 bases line up with TRBD2. Trimming took 4 bases from V and 6 from J; bases not matched to a gene: 8. There are 14 residues in the CDR3. Germline assignment: CDR1 MNHEY and CDR2 SMNVEV (reference sequence). DNA of the CDR3: TGTGCCAGCAGTTCAGCGGGAGTATCTTCCGAGCAGTACTTC. It yields the protein CASSSAGVSSEQYF.

V and J are TRBV19 and TRBJ1-5; 7 bases align to TRBD1. This CDR3 is 16 amino acids long. The germline V gene has CDR1 LNHDA and CDR2 SQIVND (reference sequence). V lost 4 bases, J lost 0 bases, and 6 bases stayed unmatched. The CDR3 sequence: CASSNRQGNSNQPQHF. CDR3 DNA: TGTGCCAGTAGTAATAGACAGGGTAATAGCAATCAGCCCCAGCATTTT.

This chain uses TRBV7-2 with TRBJ2-7; 7 nucleotides line up with TRBD2. V lost 5 bases and J lost 3; bases outside the gene matches: 10. CDR3 length equals 15 residues. The germline V gene has CDR1 SGHTA and CDR2 FQGNSA. CDR3 in amino acids: CASSTLADRIYEQYF. CDR3 coding DNA: TGTGCCAGCAGCACCCTAGCGGATCGGATCTACGAGCAGTACTTC. The variable domain in full, with the rest retrieved from reference TRBV7-2 and TRBJ2-7, is GAGVSQSPSNKVTEKGKDVELRCDPISGHTALYWYRQSLGQGLEFLIYFQGNSAPDKSGLPSDRFSAERTGGSVSTLTIQRTQQEDSAVYLCASSTLADRIYEQYFGPGTRLTVT.

This rearrangement joins TRBV29-1 to TRBJ2-4, with 7 bases lining up with TRBD1. The CDR3 consists of 15 residues. Losses at the gene ends were 5 bases for V and 6 bases for J; bases not matched to a gene: 13. The germline V gene encodes CDR1 SQVTM and CDR2 ANQGSEA. The CDR3 protein is CSVQSSLAGGNIQYF. The CDR3 DNA reads as TGCAGCGTTCAATCGTCCCTAGCAGGGGGAAACATTCAGTACTTC.

This chain uses TRBV3-1 (or the pseudogene TRBV3-2) with TRBJ1-1; possibly TRBD1 for D (6 bases). The CDR3 has 17 amino acids. V was pared by 5 bases and J by 1 base, with 20 bases between. CDR1 LGHDT and CDR2 YNNKEL come from the germline V gene (reference sequence). In nucleotides, the CDR3 is TGTGCCAGCAGCGTTCGGACAGTAAGTGGGGAGAACACTGAAGCTTTCTTT. This gives the protein CASSVRTVSGENTEAFF.

The chain carries TRBV7-9 and TRBJ2-7; tentative D call: TRBD1 (6 bases). The CDR3 is 14 amino acids. The V end was cut by 5 bases, the J end by 6 bases, with 17 bases between. Per germline, CDR1 SEHNR and CDR2 FQNEAQ (reference sequence). Written as DNA, the CDR3 is TGTGCCAGCAGCCTTGGTGGGCAGGGGAGCGAGCAGTACTTC. Residues: CASSLGGQGSEQYF.

This chain links TRBV5-6 with TRBJ2-5; D uncertain. Germline CDR1 and CDR2: SGHDT and YYEEEE. The CDR3 contains 14 residues. The V end lost 1 base, the J end lost 2 bases, and 9 bases lay between the germline ends. The CDR3 loop is CASSLPTEQETQYF. Written as DNA, the CDR3 is TGTGCCAGCAGCTTGCCTACAGAACAAGAGACCCAGTACTTC. Combining the CDR3 with reference TRBV5-6 and TRBJ2-5 gives the whole variable domain DAGVTQSPTHLIKTRGQQVTLRCSPKSGHDTVSWYQQALGQGPQFIFQYYEEEERQRGNFPDRFSGHQFPNYSSELNVNALLLGDSALYLCASSLPTEQETQYFGPGTRLLVL.

The chain uses TRBV7-2 and TRBJ2-7; 9 nucleotides match TRBD2. This CDR3 has 15 residues. The V gene end was trimmed by 4 bases and the J gene end by 3 bases; junction bases not matched to a gene: 7. The germline CDR1 and CDR2 sequences are SGHTA and FQGNSA. The CDR3 spells CASSSNSGSYYEQYF. The DNA for the CDR3 is TGTGCCAGCAGCTCAAATAGCGGGAGTTACTACGAGCAGTACTTC.

The chain joins TRBV3-1 (or the pseudogene TRBV3-2) to TRBJ1-2; TRBD1 matches at 8 bases. Per germline, CDR1 LGHDT and CDR2 YNNKEL (reference sequence). The CDR3 length is 16 residues. Trimming at V came to 1 base and at J to 5 bases, leaving 9 bases not matched to a gene. In nucleotides, the CDR3 is TGTGCCAGCAGCCAAGGGCAGGGGGCGCGAGGATATGGCTACACCTTC. It encodes CASSQGQGARGYGYTF.

This chain connects TRBV30 to TRBJ2-1, with 8 bases fitting TRBD2. The germline CDR1 and CDR2 sequences are GTSNPN and SVGIG (reference sequence). The CDR3 spans 13 residues. Losses at the gene ends were 3 bases for V and 6 bases for J; bases not matched to a gene: 4. CDR3 nucleotide sequence: TGTGCCTGGAGCAGCGGGAGTTTCAATGAGCAGTTCTTC. Protein sequence: CAWSSGSFNEQFF. Supplemented by reference TRBV30 and TRBJ2-1, the full variable domain reads SQTIHQWPATLVQPVGSPLSLECTVEGTSNPNLYWYRQAAGRGLQLLFYSVGIGQISSEVPQNLSASRPQDRQFILSSKKLLLSDSGFYLCAWSSGSFNEQFFGPGTRLTVL.

This rearrangement joins TRBV18 to TRBJ2-3; 11 positions agree with TRBD2. J lost 2 bases, V lost 8 bases, and 3 bases had no gene match. Per the germline V gene, CDR1 is KGHSH and CDR2 is LQKENI. The length of the CDR3 is 14 residues. The CDR3 DNA is TGTGCCAGCCGACTAGCGGGGCTCACAGATACGCAGTATTTT. Its translation: CASRLAGLTDTQYF.

The genes are TRBV9 and TRBJ2-3; 8 nucleotides line up with TRBD2. CDR3 length equals 15 residues. Trimming cost V 2 bases and J 3 bases; bases outside gene matches: 5. Germline V gives CDR1 SGDLS, CDR2 YYNGEE. The CDR3 DNA is TGTGCCAGCAGCGTCAGCGGGAGTTGGACAGATACGCAGTATTTT. Protein: CASSVSGSWTDTQYF.

This sequence joins TRBV5-1 and TRBJ2-7; the match to TRBD2 covers 7 bases. The germline gives CDR1 SGHRS, CDR2 YFSETQ. J was trimmed by 6 bases and V by 0 bases; bases with no gene match: 3. The CDR3 contains 13 residues. CDR3 residues: CASSLAGGSEQYF. For the CDR3, the DNA is TGCGCCAGCAGCTTGGCGGGAGGTAGCGAGCAGTACTTC.

This clone showed up just once. The J gene is TRBJ2-3, the V gene TRBV11-3; 10 positions match TRBD1. Germline CDR1 reads SGHNT; CDR2 reads YENEEA. The CDR3 contains 15 residues. Germline trimming cut 5 bases from V and 3 bases from J; bases unmatched to any gene: 5. The CDR3 loop is CASSDGQGETDTQYF. The DNA of the CDR3 is TGTGCCAGCAGCGATGGACAGGGGGAAACAGATACGCAGTATTTT. Complete variable domain (other parts from reference TRBV11-3 and TRBJ2-3): EAGVVQSPRYKIIEKKQPVAFWCNPISGHNTLYWYLQNLGQGPELLIRYENEEAVDDSQLPKDRFSAERLKGVDSTLKIQPAELGDSAVYLCASSDGQGETDTQYFGPGTRLTVL.

The chain joins TRBV11-1 to TRBJ2-5, with 9 bases that match TRBD2. V was clipped by 5 bases and J by 4 bases; unmatched bases: 8. The CDR3 extends over 15 amino acids. Looked up from germline, CDR1 is SGHAT and CDR2 is FQDESV (reference sequence). The CDR3 DNA reads TGTGCCAGCAGCCGCGATATAGCGGGAGTAGAGACCCAGTACTTC. Its protein product is CASSRDIAGVETQYF.

The J gene is TRBJ1-6, the V gene TRBV11-2; D not resolved. The germline V and J ends were trimmed by 4 bases and 8 bases, with 9 bases remaining between them. The length of the CDR3 is 13 residues. Germline loops: CDR1 SGHAT, CDR2 FQNNGV. The CDR3 region is CASSSTDDSPLHF. The CDR3 nucleotides read TGTGCCAGCAGCTCTACAGACGATTCACCCCTCCACTTT.

This chain joins TRBV6-5 and TRBJ2-2; 7 nucleotides agree with TRBD2. The V gene end was trimmed by 1 base and the J gene end by 5 bases; junction bases not matched to a gene: 4. Germline V lookup: CDR1 MNHEY, CDR2 SVGAGI. There are 15 residues in the CDR3. The CDR3 is CASSYWTGGTGELFF. The CDR3 DNA reads as TGTGCCAGCAGTTACTGGACGGGAGGAACCGGGGAGCTGTTTTTT.

The chain joins TRBV12-3 or TRBV12-4 to TRBJ2-1; the D gene is possibly TRBD2 (7 bases). Trimming left V 2 bases short and J 9 bases short, with 11 bases between. The CDR3 covers 13 residues. This CDR3 is CASSLRGAGEQFF. As DNA, the CDR3 is TGTGCCAGCAGTTTACGGGGGGCGGGTGAGCAGTTCTTC.

The J gene is TRBJ2-1, the V gene TRBV5-1; TRBD2 matches 11 bases. V shed 4 bases and J 5 bases; nucleotides not matched to a gene: 11. The CDR3 spans 17 residues. Germline lookup yields CDR1 SGHRS and CDR2 YFSETQ. CDR3 loop: CASSLSRLAGRNNEQFF. In DNA, the CDR3 is TGCGCCAGCAGCCTGTCCAGACTAGCGGGAAGGAACAATGAGCAGTTCTTC.

This rearrangement joins TRBV6-6 to TRBJ1-1; D is possibly TRBD1 (5 bases). The CDR3 spans 14 residues. The ends were cut back, 2 bases at V and 0 bases at J, with 7 bases in the middle. Germline V gives CDR1 MNHNY, CDR2 SVGAGI (reference sequence). CDR3 in amino acids: CASSYIRVNTEAFF. In DNA form, the CDR3 reads TGTGCCAGCAGTTACATCAGGGTGAACACTGAAGCTTTCTTT.

J is TRBJ2-1 and V is TRBV24-1; 10 nucleotides match TRBD1. The junction had 8 bases not matched to a gene; V was cut back by 3 bases and J by 7 bases. Germline V gives CDR1 KGHDR, CDR2 SFDVKD. The CDR3 runs 16 residues. The CDR3 coding sequence is TGTGCCACCAGTGATCCCTCGGGACAGGGGAGTAATGAGCAGTTCTTC. This translates into CATSDPSGQGSNEQFF.

The genes are TRBV12-1 and TRBJ2-7; the DNA was not used to check the table's D call, TRBD1. TRBV12-1 is flagged as a pseudogene. The CDR3 runs 15 residues. The chain's CDR3 is CASSFPGTNPYEQYF. The CDR3 DNA is TGTGCCAGCAGCTTCCCCGGGACAAATCCCTACGAGCAGTACTTC.

The CDR3 sequence: CSARHREWQFF. The CDR3 nucleotides read TGCAGTGCTAGGCACCGGGAGTGGCAGTTCTTC. The chain joins TRBV20-1 to TRBJ2-1; tentative D call: TRBD2 (6 bases). The V gene lost 3 bases and the J gene lost 12 bases, with 12 bases spanning the gap. In germline, CDR1 is DFQATT, CDR2 SNEGSKA (reference sequence). The CDR3 has 11 amino acids.

This chain joins TRBV12-3 or TRBV12-4 and TRBJ2-7; D is ambiguous. The CDR3 totals 11 residues. The V end was cut by 6 bases, the J end by 2 bases, with 5 bases between. The CDR3 spells CASRRAYEQYF. CDR3 in DNA: TGTGCCAGCAGACGGGCCTACGAGCAGTACTTC.

The V gene is TRBV5-1, the J gene TRBJ2-1; a possible D gene is TRBD2 (6 bases). There are 16 residues in the CDR3. Trimming stripped 0 bases from V and 5 bases from J, with 15 bases between. From germline, CDR1 is SGHRS and CDR2 YFSETQ. The CDR3 sequence is CASSLEGLAPHNEQFF. The CDR3 DNA follows: TGCGCCAGCAGCTTGGAAGGGCTAGCGCCCCACAATGAGCAGTTCTTC.

This chain uses TRBV5-4 with TRBJ2-3, with 9 bases matching TRBD1. The ends lost 1 base at V and 3 bases at J; junction bases unmatched: 3. CDR1 and CDR2 from the germline V gene are SGHNT and YYREEE (reference sequence). CDR3 length: 15 residues. CDR3 in DNA: TGTGCCAGCAGCTTGTACGGACAGGGGACAGATACGCAGTATTTT. Protein sequence: CASSLYGQGTDTQYF.